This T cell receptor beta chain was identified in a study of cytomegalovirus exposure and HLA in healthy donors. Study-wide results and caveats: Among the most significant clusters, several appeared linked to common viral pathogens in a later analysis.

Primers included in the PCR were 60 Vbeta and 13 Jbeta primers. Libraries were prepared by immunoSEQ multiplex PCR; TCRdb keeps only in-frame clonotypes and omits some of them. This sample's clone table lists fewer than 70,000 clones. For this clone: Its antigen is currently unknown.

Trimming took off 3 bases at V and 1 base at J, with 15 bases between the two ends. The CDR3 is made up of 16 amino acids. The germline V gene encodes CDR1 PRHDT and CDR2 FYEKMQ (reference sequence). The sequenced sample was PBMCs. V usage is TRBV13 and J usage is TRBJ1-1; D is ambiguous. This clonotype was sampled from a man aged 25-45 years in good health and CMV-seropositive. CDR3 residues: CASSLGSFGPNTEAFF. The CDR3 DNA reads TGTGCCAGCAGCTTGGGGAGCTTTGGACCGAACACTGAAGCTTTCTTT.